These T cell receptor beta chains were read from a single sample in a study of radiotherapy plus CTLA-4 blockade in lung cancer. The protocol was immunoSEQ multiplex PCR, while the TCRdb copy is restricted to in-frame clones and leaves out a portion. Seen here are around 37,000 clones, 55% to 80% observed once, and the top ten hold approximately 10%. Source: peripheral blood, taken from a patient treated with radiotherapy plus ipilimumab. The receptor set was obtained from a human donor with non-small cell lung cancer who had stable disease on radiotherapy plus ipilimumab. Each CDR3 is given with its conserved first and last residue. A D gene is named only where the DNA matches it firmly. For some rows the clone size is stated as once, few or many, or as a class when expanded; others skip it.

j_gene: TRBJ2-7; v_gene: TRBV11-2; d_gene: TRBD1; abundance: NA; CDR3aa: CASSKGQGIYEQYF; CDR3nt: TGTGCCAGCAGCAAAGGACAGGGGATCTACGAGCAGTACTTC
j_gene: TRBJ1-1; v_gene: TRBV5-1; d_gene: TRBD1; abundance: once; CDR3aa: CASTPRDSYMNTEAFF; CDR3nt: TGCGCCAGCACCCCCCGGGACAGTTACATGAACACTGAAGCTTTCTTT
j_gene: TRBJ1-5; v_gene: TRBV19; d_gene: NA; abundance: NA; CDR3aa: CASSSRTLQAQPQHF; CDR3nt: TGTGCCAGTAGTTCCCGGACACTTCAAGCTCAGCCCCAGCATTTT
j_gene: TRBJ2-4; v_gene: TRBV5-5; d_gene: NA; abundance: few; CDR3aa: CASSLGPDLAKNIQYF; CDR3nt: TGTGCCAGCAGCTTGGGGCCAGATCTAGCCAAAAACATTCAGTACTTC
j_gene: TRBJ2-7; v_gene: TRBV7-8; d_gene: TRBD2; abundance: NA; CDR3aa: CASSLLSLAGAYEQYF; CDR3nt: TGTGCCAGCAGCTTATTGTCGCTAGCGGGAGCCTACGAGCAGTACTTC
j_gene: TRBJ2-7; v_gene: TRBV5-1; d_gene: NA; abundance: NA; CDR3aa: CASSLVPGYEQYF; CDR3nt: TGCGCCAGCAGCTTGGTACCAGGGTACGAGCAGTACTTC
j_gene: TRBJ2-2; v_gene: TRBV6-4; d_gene: NA; abundance: NA; CDR3aa: CASSGQPNTGELFF; CDR3nt: TGTGCCAGCAGTGGACAGCCAAACACCGGGGAGCTGTTTTTT
j_gene: TRBJ1-1; v_gene: TRBV5-6; d_gene: NA; abundance: NA; CDR3aa: CASSAGRTLEAFF; CDR3nt: TGTGCCAGCAGTGCGGGGCGGACCCTTGAAGCTTTCTTT
j_gene: TRBJ1-1; v_gene: TRBV11-2; d_gene: NA; abundance: NA; CDR3aa: CASSLQGYTEAFF; CDR3nt: TGTGCCAGCAGCCTCCAGGGTTACACTGAAGCTTTCTTT
j_gene: TRBJ1-6; v_gene: TRBV30; d_gene: NA; abundance: NA; CDR3aa: CACTGRGDSPLHF; CDR3nt: TGTGCCTGCACGGGCAGGGGAGACTCACCCCTCCACTTT